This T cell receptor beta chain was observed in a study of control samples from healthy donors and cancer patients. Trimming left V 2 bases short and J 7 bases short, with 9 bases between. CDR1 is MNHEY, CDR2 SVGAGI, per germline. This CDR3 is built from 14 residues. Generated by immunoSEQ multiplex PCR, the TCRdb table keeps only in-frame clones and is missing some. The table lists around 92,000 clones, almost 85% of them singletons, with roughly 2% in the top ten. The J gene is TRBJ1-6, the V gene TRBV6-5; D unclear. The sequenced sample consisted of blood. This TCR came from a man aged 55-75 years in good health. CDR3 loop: CASSYRAFNSPLHF. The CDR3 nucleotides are TGTGCCAGCAGTTACCGAGCCTTCAATTCACCCCTCCACTTT.